These T cell receptor beta chains were read from a single sample in a study of blood T cell repertoires in COVID-19. TCRdb keeps only in-frame clones here, not all; method: immunoSEQ multiplex PCR. Altogether roughly 100,000 clones are present, approximately 80% being singletons, with the ten largest covering roughly a tenth. Specimen: peripheral blood. The source is a man between 65 and 79 years old with acute or convalescent COVID-19. The CDR3 runs from the conserved cysteine through the conserved F or W.

CDR3aa	v_gene	j_gene
CASSTRQKNYEQYF	TRBV28	TRBJ2-7
CASSLRVQETQYF	TRBV7-2	TRBJ2-5
CASSLGTGRDGELFF	TRBV4-1	TRBJ2-2
CASSLGASGGADTQYF	TRBV5-6	TRBJ2-3
CATSGGGRVNTEAFF	TRBV6-5	TRBJ1-1
CASSQDRQRSYTF	TRBV14	TRBJ1-2
CASSLGRAYEQYF	TRBV12-3/TRBV12-4	TRBJ2-7
CASSQAGVALAGALQETQYF	TRBV14	TRBJ2-5
CASRGGETQYF	TRBV28	TRBJ2-5
CASSGTGTGYSPLHF	TRBV6-6	TRBJ1-6
CASSPGQGNTNGYTF	TRBV5-1	TRBJ1-2
CASSSGSGGNTEAFF	TRBV11-3	TRBJ1-1
CAWSVGTDTGELFF	TRBV30	TRBJ2-2
CASSSGLLPQETQYF	TRBV7-2	TRBJ2-5
CASSLGTSVYNEQFF	TRBV28	TRBJ2-1
CASSYPRGQVMRNTEAFF	TRBV6-2/TRBV6-3	TRBJ1-1
CASSRAGGYEQYF	TRBV7-8	TRBJ2-7
CASSFSGGAFGNEQFF	TRBV7-3	TRBJ2-1
CASSIRGQELAFF	TRBV12-3/TRBV12-4	TRBJ1-1
CASSLGQGAYNEQFF	TRBV7-3	TRBJ2-1
CASSFGGKAGLGQETQYF	TRBV5-6	TRBJ2-5
CASSPKRNSYEQYF	TRBV21-1	TRBJ2-7
CASSYRGLNTEAFF	TRBV27	TRBJ1-1
CASSLVGQHYEQYF	TRBV5-5	TRBJ2-7
CASSVGTSGGAGLETQYF	TRBV9	TRBJ2-5
CASTREHGQATEF	TRBV6-6	TRBJ1-5
CASSLQGIPEAFF	TRBV6-5	TRBJ1-1
CASSDSGISNTGELFF	TRBV9	TRBJ2-2
CASSRKKGARLSTDTQYF	TRBV7-6	TRBJ2-3
CASIPSGTSGRNNEQFF	TRBV27	TRBJ2-1
CASSLGKGAGRTYEQYF	TRBV7-9	TRBJ2-7
CASNPRTTEAFF	TRBV6-5	TRBJ1-1
CATRGGAGGRANEQYF	TRBV7-9	TRBJ2-7
CASSPIAGTPPDTQYF	TRBV18	TRBJ2-3
CASSSLENGETWLFF	TRBV27	TRBJ1-4
CATSDPGRTGNNEQFF	TRBV24-1	TRBJ2-1
CASSHGGDGYEQYF	TRBV7-3	TRBJ2-7
CASSPTGSQETQYF	TRBV18	TRBJ2-5
CASSLVQGAILAEAFF	TRBV13	TRBJ1-1
CAWRPTAGAKNIQYF	TRBV30	TRBJ2-4
CASHRALEKLFF	TRBV28	TRBJ1-4
CASSVGIGSTYEQYF	TRBV9	TRBJ2-7
CASTLLAGGTYNEQFF	TRBV4-1	TRBJ2-1
CASSDSPDSTDTQYF	TRBV6-4	TRBJ2-3
CASQKGRENGYTF	TRBV12-3/TRBV12-4	TRBJ1-2
CASSITRLAGGNTGELFF	TRBV7-2	TRBJ2-2
CATSRDSGYEQYF	TRBV15	TRBJ2-7
CASREGLRTTNEKLFF	TRBV27	TRBJ1-4
CAISASGQGNEQYF	TRBV10-3	TRBJ2-7
CASSFVVNTEAFF	TRBV5-5	TRBJ1-1
CASSLRQRGSGNLNEKLFF	TRBV7-6	TRBJ1-4
CASSTVNSGNTIYF	TRBV6-2/TRBV6-3	TRBJ1-3
CASSPREKLFF	TRBV5-8	TRBJ1-4
CASSLAAGASGEQYF	TRBV7-2	TRBJ2-7